This T cell receptor beta chain was found in a study of shared clonotypes between healthy human individuals. To note about this clone: Its antigen is unidentified.

CD4+ cell separation produced CD45RA+ naive and CD45RA-negative memory subsets. The CDR3 is 15 residues long. V lost 4 bases to trimming and J lost 3 bases; unmatched junction nucleotides: 9. The germline CDR1 and CDR2 sequences are MNHEY and SVGAGI. The study, taken as a whole, reports: Non-shared clonotypes had lower generation probabilities than those shared by all four donors.

Generated by immunoSEQ multiplex PCR, the TCRdb table keeps only in-frame clones and is missing some. In the table there are about a million clones, roughly 77% of which are singletons. The specimen was memory CD4+ T cells from PBMCs. Subset given: CD45RA-negative fraction. The rearrangement links TRBV6-5 to TRBJ2-7, with 7 bases fitting TRBD1. This receptor was obtained from a man aged 18 to 30 in good health. Some clones in this sample may be carry-over from other donors' samples. The CDR3 region has the DNA TGTGCCAGCAGTTTAAGGCACAGGGGACGCTACGAGCAGTACTTC. Translating gives CASSLRHRGRYEQYF.